The rows below give T cell receptor beta chains drawn from one sample of a study of T cells in localized non-small cell lung cancer. Here immunoSEQ multiplex PCR was the method, and the copy in TCRdb shows in-frame clones only, minus some. The sample holds around 78,000 clones, 80% seen once. The sample consisted of peripheral blood, taken before any cancer treatment. The origin of the receptors is a female donor over 55 with stage I lung adenocarcinoma. Each CDR3 is given with its conserved first and last residue. A D gene is named only where the DNA matches it firmly. Size is stated for part of the rows, as once, few or many counts, or as a class when the clone is expanded.

TRBV4-2,.,TRBD1,TRBJ1-6,TGTGCCAGCAGCTCAGAAGGACAGGGCGTTAATTCACCCCTCCACTTT,CASSSEGQGVNSPLHF
TRBV6-5,.,.,TRBJ1-4,TGTGCCAGCAGAGATACAGGGACCATTAATGAAAAACTGTTTTTT,CASRDTGTINEKLFF
TRBV18,.,.,TRBJ2-7,TGTGCCAGCTCACCACGGCGGACAGTTTCCTACGAGCAGTACTTC,CASSPRRTVSYEQYF
TRBV6-5,.,TRBD1,TRBJ1-5,TGTGCCAGCAGTACCCCGACAGGGTTTCAGCCCCAGCATTTT,CASSTPTGFQPQHF
TRBV19,.,.,TRBJ2-3,TGTGCCAGTAGTATAGGATCAAGGTGGCGGAGTAGCACAGATACGCAGTATTTT,CASSIGSRWRSSTDTQYF
TRBV9,.,.,TRBJ2-7,TGTGCCAGCAGCGTAGGGCCGAAGACCTACGAGCAGTACTTC,CASSVGPKTYEQYF
TRBV5-1,.,.,TRBJ1-4,TGCGCCAGCAGCCCTGGGGGGACCGCTCTTGAAAAACTGTTTTTT,CASSPGGTALEKLFF
TRBV5-6,once,.,TRBJ2-5,TGTGCCAGCAGTTCGCCGGGGGTTGAGACCCAGTACTTC,CASSSPGVETQYF
TRBV7-2,.,.,TRBJ2-3,TGTGCCAGCAGCTTCCTTCAATGGACTACGACGGGGGATACGCAGTATTTT,CASSFLQWTTTGDTQYF
TRBV10-3,.,TRBD2,TRBJ2-3,TGTGCCATCAGTGAGACTAGCGGGAGTAACACAGATACGCAGTATTTT,CAISETSGSNTDTQYF
TRBV27,.,TRBD2,TRBJ2-7,TGTGCCAGCAGTTCATCACTAGCGAGCTACGAGCAGTACTTC,CASSSSLASYEQYF
TRBV9,.,.,TRBJ2-3,TGTGCCAGCAGCGTAGCTGTGCCGGAATCATTTGCAGATACGCAGTATTTT,CASSVAVPESFADTQYF
TRBV19,few,.,TRBJ2-2,TGTGCCACTCGAGACAACCCGAACACCGGGGAGCTGTTTTTT,CATRDNPNTGELFF
TRBV11-2,.,TRBD2,TRBJ2-7,TGTGCCAGCAGCTCCCTTTCGGGAGGGAAATACGAGCAGTACTTC,CASSSLSGGKYEQYF
TRBV11-2,once,.,TRBJ1-2,TGTGCCAGCAGCTTAGGGACCTATGGCTACACCTTC,CASSLGTYGYTF
TRBV30,many,.,TRBJ1-5,TGTGCCTGGAGTTTGACAGTCGGTCAGCCCCAGCATTTT,CAWSLTVGQPQHF
TRBV2,once,.,TRBJ2-6,TGTGCCAGCAGTGAATTCTCCAGGGGTTGGGCCGGGGCCAACGTCCTGACTTTC,CASSEFSRGWAGANVLTF
TRBV6-6,.,.,TRBJ2-5,TGTGCCAGCAGTTACAACTCCCTAGAGACCCAGTACTTC,CASSYNSLETQYF
TRBV19,.,.,TRBJ2-4,TGTGCCAGTAGCCACACCCCCGGGACACGCGGCGGGAACATTCAGTACTTC,CASSHTPGTRGGNIQYF
TRBV4-3,.,.,TRBJ1-5,TGCGCCAGCAGCCGAGGGTATCAGCCCCAGCATTTT,CASSRGYQPQHF
TRBV6-1,.,.,TRBJ2-7,TGTGCCAGCTGCACCTACGGGGGGCGGGAGCAGTACTTC,CASCTYGGREQYF
TRBV4-1,once,.,TRBJ1-4,TGCGCCAGCAGCCAAGACCAATTCCTGGGGACTAATGAAAAACTGTTTTTT,CASSQDQFLGTNEKLFF
TRBV28,.,TRBD2,TRBJ2-7,TGTGCCAGCGAGAGGACGGGCCCAGGCGGGAGGAAAAACGAGCAGTACTTC,CASERTGPGGRKNEQYF
TRBV30,.,.,TRBJ2-2,TGTGCCTGGAGTGTTCGCAAAAACACCGGGGAGCTGTTTTTT,CAWSVRKNTGELFF
TRBV6-1,.,.,TRBJ2-5,TGTGCCAGCAGTGGAGGCTATCGAGAGACCCAGTACTTC,CASSGGYRETQYF
TRBV25-1,.,.,TRBJ2-1,TGTGCCAGCAGTGGGTTCGGGGCGAACTACAATGAGCAGTTCTTC,CASSGFGANYNEQFF